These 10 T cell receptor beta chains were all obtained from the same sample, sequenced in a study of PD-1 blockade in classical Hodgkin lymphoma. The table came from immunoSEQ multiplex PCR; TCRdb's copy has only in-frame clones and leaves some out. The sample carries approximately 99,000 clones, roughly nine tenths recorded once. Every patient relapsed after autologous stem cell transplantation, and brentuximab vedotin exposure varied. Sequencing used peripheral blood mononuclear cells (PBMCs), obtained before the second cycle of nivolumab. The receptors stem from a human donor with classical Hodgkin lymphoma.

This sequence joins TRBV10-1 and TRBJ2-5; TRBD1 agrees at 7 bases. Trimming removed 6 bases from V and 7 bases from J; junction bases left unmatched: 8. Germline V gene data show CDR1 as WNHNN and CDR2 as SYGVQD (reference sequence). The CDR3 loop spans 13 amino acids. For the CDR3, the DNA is TGCGCCAGCAGCCCGACAGGGATGGGGACCCAGTACTTC. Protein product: CASSPTGMGTQYF.

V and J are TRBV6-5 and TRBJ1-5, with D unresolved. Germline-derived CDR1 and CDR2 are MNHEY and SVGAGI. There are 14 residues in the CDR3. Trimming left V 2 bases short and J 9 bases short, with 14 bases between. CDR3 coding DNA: TGTGCCAGCAGTTACATTTCGGGAATGGGGCCCCAGCATTTT. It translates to CASSYISGMGPQHF.

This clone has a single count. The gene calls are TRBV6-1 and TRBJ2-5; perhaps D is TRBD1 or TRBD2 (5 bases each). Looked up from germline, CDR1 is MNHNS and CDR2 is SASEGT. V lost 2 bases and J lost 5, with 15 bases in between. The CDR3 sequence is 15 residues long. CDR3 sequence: CASSETEGSRETQYF. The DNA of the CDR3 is TGTGCCAGCAGTGAAACTGAGGGGTCGCGGGAGACCCAGTACTTC.

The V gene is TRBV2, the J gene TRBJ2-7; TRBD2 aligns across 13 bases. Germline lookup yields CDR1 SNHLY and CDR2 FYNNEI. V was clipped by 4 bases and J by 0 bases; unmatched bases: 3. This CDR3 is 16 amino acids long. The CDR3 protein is CASSGTSGSSSYEQYF. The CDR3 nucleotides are TGTGCCAGCAGTGGGACTAGCGGGAGTAGCTCCTACGAGCAGTACTTC.

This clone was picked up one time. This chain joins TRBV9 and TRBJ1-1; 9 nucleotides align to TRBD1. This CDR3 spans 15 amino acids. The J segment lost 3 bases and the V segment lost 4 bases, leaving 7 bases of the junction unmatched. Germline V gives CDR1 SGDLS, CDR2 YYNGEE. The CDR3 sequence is CASSSRDREDTEAFF. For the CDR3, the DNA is TGTGCCAGCAGCTCACGGGACAGGGAGGACACTGAAGCTTTCTTT. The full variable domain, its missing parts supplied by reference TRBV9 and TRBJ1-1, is DSGVTQTPKHLITATGQRVTLRCSPRSGDLSVYWYQQSLDQGLQFLIQYYNGEERAKGNILERFSAQQFPDLHSELNLSSLELGDSALYFCASSSRDREDTEAFFGQGTRLTVV.

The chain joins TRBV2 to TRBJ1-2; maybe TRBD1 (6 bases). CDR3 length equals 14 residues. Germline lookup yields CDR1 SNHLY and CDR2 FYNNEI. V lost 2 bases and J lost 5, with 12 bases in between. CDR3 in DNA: TGTGCCAGCAGTGAATCGGGGGCTAGGTATGGCTACACCTTC. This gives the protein CASSESGARYGYTF.

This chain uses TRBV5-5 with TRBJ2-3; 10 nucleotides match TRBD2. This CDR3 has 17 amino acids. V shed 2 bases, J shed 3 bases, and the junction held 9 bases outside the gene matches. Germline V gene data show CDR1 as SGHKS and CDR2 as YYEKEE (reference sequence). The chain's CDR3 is CASSFTIAGGGTDTQYF. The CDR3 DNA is TGTGCCAGCAGCTTTACAATAGCGGGAGGTGGTACAGATACGCAGTATTTT.

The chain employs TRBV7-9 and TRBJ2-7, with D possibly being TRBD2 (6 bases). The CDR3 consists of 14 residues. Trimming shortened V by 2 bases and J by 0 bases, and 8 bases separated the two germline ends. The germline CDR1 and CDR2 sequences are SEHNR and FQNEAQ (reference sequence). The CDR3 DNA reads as TGTGCCAGCAGCTTATCCGGGAGCTCCTACGAGCAGTACTTC. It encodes CASSLSGSSYEQYF.

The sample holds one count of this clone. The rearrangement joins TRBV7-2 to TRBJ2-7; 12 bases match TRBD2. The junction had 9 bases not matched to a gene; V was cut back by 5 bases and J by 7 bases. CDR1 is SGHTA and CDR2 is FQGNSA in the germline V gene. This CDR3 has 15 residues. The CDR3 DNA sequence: TGTGCCAGCAGCATCCGACTAGCGGGAGAGCGGGAGCAGTACTTC. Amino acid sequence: CASSIRLAGEREQYF.

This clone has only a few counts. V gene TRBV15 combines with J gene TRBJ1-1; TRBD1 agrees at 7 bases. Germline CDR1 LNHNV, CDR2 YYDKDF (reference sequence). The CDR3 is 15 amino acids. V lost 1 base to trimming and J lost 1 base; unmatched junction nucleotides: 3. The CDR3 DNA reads TGTGCCACCAGCAGAGGATCAGGGGGGAACACTGAAGCTTTCTTT. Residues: CATSRGSGGNTEAFF.